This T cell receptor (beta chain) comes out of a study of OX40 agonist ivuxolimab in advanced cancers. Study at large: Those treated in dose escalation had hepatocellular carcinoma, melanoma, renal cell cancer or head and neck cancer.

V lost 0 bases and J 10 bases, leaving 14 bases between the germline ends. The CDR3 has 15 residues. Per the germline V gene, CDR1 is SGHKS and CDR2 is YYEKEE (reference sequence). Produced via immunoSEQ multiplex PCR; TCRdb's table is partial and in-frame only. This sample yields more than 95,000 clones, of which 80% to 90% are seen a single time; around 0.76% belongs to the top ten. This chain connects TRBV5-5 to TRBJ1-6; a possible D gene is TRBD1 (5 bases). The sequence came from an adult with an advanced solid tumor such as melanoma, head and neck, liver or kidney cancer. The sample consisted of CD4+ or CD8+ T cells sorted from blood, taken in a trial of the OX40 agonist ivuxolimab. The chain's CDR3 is CASSLGSQGISPLHF. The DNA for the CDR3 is TGTGCCAGCAGCTTGGGCTCTCAGGGAATATCACCCCTCCACTTT.